These 12 T cell receptor beta chains were all obtained from the same sample, sequenced in a study of T cell changes during pregnancy in multiple sclerosis. Profiled with immunoSEQ multiplex PCR; TCRdb holds only in-frame clones, not every one. The sample records approximately 40,000 clones, about 90% being singletons. The starting material was CD4+ T cells from peripheral blood mononuclear cells, obtained before pregnancy. These receptors all come from a female donor with multiple sclerosis, enrolled in a pregnancy study.

This rearrangement joins TRBV4-1 to TRBJ2-4; 10 bases line up with TRBD2. Trimming at V came to 1 base and at J to 7 bases, leaving 13 bases not matched to a gene. Germline V gene data show CDR1 as MGHRA and CDR2 as YSYEKL. The CDR3 is 18 amino acids. This chain's CDR3 is CASSQVKGAGGLGNIQYF. The CDR3 DNA reads TGCGCCAGCAGCCAAGTAAAAGGAGCGGGAGGGCTTGGGAACATTCAGTACTTC.

This clone was detected only a few times. V usage is TRBV2 and J usage is TRBJ1-1; 8 bases are shared with TRBD1. V dropped 7 bases and J dropped 1; count of bases not matched to a gene: 5. The CDR3 contains 14 residues. Germline assignment: CDR1 SNHLY and CDR2 FYNNEI. The CDR3, as DNA: TGTGCCAGCAAACAGGGGGGAAAGAACACTGAAGCTTTCTTT. Translating it yields CASKQGGKNTEAFF.

The count of this clone is one. The chain is built from TRBV11-2 and TRBJ2-5, with TRBD1 identical over 11 bases. Looked up from germline, CDR1 is SGHAT and CDR2 is FQNNGV. V gave up 3 bases and J gave up 5 bases; unmatched junction bases: 2. The CDR3 sequence is 14 residues long. CDR3 amino acids: CASSLGQGGETQYF. The CDR3 nucleotides read TGTGCCAGCAGCTTGGGACAGGGGGGCGAGACCCAGTACTTC.

The rearrangement uses TRBV4-1 and TRBJ2-1, with 7 nucleotides matching TRBD2. V was pared by 1 base and J by 7 bases, with 1 base of the junction left unmatched. The V gene's germline CDR1 is MGHRA and CDR2 YSYEKL. The CDR3 runs to 13 residues. CDR3 DNA sequence: TGCGCCAGCAGCCAAGTCGGGGGGAATGAGCAGTTCTTC. It specifies CASSQVGGNEQFF.

The chain employs TRBV28 and TRBJ2-5, with 7 bases that match TRBD2. After removal of 3 bases from V and 4 bases from J, the junction contained 2 bases not matched to a gene. Per the germline V gene, CDR1 is MDHEN and CDR2 is SYDVKM. The CDR3 sequence is 13 residues long. The CDR3 sequence: CASSLGGGETQYF. The CDR3 DNA sequence: TGTGCCAGCAGTTTGGGGGGGGGAGAGACCCAGTACTTC.

This rearrangement joins TRBV7-3 to TRBJ2-2; D uncertain. The CDR3 totals 13 residues. Between the trimmed V and J ends, which lost 1 base and 4 bases, there was a span of 4 bases. CDR1 is SGHTA, CDR2 FQGTGA, per germline. CDR3 DNA: TGTGCCAGCAGCTTAATCGGCACCGGGGAGCTGTTTTTT. Translated, it gives CASSLIGTGELFF.

This chain links TRBV5-6 with TRBJ2-1; 7 nucleotides line up with TRBD2. The CDR3 is made up of 14 amino acids. Trimming removed 1 base from V and 7 bases from J; junction bases left unmatched: 5. Germline V gene sequence: CDR1 SGHDT, CDR2 YYEEEE. CDR3 loop: CASSLPSGANEQFF. CDR3 DNA sequence: TGTGCCAGCAGCTTGCCTAGCGGAGCAAATGAGCAGTTCTTC.

The chain couples TRBV2 to TRBJ1-2; 9 nucleotides line up with TRBD1. This CDR3 comprises 14 residues. J gave up 5 bases and V 6 bases, and 7 bases lay outside the gene matches. Germline CDR1 SNHLY, CDR2 FYNNEI. DNA of the CDR3: TGTGCCAGCAGCGGCACAGGGGGCTTATATGGCTACACCTTC. This translates into CASSGTGGLYGYTF.

This chain uses TRBV5-6 with TRBJ1-1, with D possibly being TRBD1 (5 bases). The CDR3 totals 13 residues. Germline lookup yields CDR1 SGHDT and CDR2 YYEEEE. The V and J ends lost 3 bases and 4 bases respectively, with 10 bases between them. The CDR3 loop is CASSSWGGTEAFF. CDR3 nucleotides: TGTGCCAGCAGCTCCTGGGGGGGCACTGAAGCTTTCTTT.

The V call is TRBV4-1, the J call TRBJ1-5, with D unresolved. V was pared by 0 bases and J by 4 bases, with 13 bases between. The V gene's germline CDR1 is MGHRA and CDR2 YSYEKL. The length of the CDR3 is 16 residues. The CDR3 sequence is CASSQDGSARNQPQHF. The CDR3 DNA reads as TGCGCCAGCAGCCAAGACGGGTCAGCACGTAATCAGCCCCAGCATTTT.

The J gene is TRBJ2-5, the V gene TRBV18; possible D gene TRBD1, 6 bases. V was shortened by 1 base and J by 5 bases, with 11 bases between the two germline ends. Germline values: CDR1 KGHSH, CDR2 LQKENI. The CDR3 length is 14 residues. CDR3 coding DNA: TGTGCCAGCTCACCACTGGGGGCCGGGGAGACCCAGTACTTC. As protein: CASSPLGAGETQYF. Complete variable domain (other parts from reference TRBV18 and TRBJ2-5): NAGVMQNPRHLVRRRGQEARLRCSPMKGHSHVYWYRQLPEEGLKFMVYLQKENIIDESGMPKERFSAEFPKEGPSILRIQQVVRGDSAAYFCASSPLGAGETQYFGPGTRLLVL.

The chain recombines TRBV7-9 with TRBJ2-7; the match to TRBD2 covers 7 bases. The CDR3 consists of 14 residues. After removal of 5 bases from V and 6 bases from J, the junction contained 10 bases not matched to a gene. Germline V gene lookup returns CDR1 SEHNR and CDR2 FQNEAQ (reference sequence). The CDR3 DNA follows: TGTGCCAGCAGCCGCGCGGCGGGAGTCTCCGAGCAGTACTTC. Translation gives CASSRAAGVSEQYF. The variable domain in full, completed from reference TRBV7-9 and TRBJ2-7, reads DTGVSQNPRHKITKRGQNVTFRCDPISEHNRLYWYRQTLGQGPEFLTYFQNEAQLEKSRLLSDRFSAERPKGSFSTLEIQRTEQGDSAMYLCASSRAAGVSEQYFGPGTRLTVT.